Presented here are 22 T cell receptor beta chains from one specimen sequenced in a study of shared clonotypes between healthy human individuals. Libraries were prepared by immunoSEQ multiplex PCR; TCRdb keeps only in-frame clonotypes and omits some of them. The sample lists about 1 million clones; around 76% were seen once. Sequenced material: memory CD4+ T cells sorted from blood. Documented subset: CD45RA-negative fraction. Receptor source: a man aged 18 to 30 in good health.

The rearrangement uses TRBV4-3 and TRBJ2-1; weak D call: TRBD1 (6 bases). This CDR3 is 16 amino acids long. Trimming removed 2 bases at V and 4 bases at J, with 15 bases between. The germline V gene encodes CDR1 LGHNA and CDR2 YSLEER. In DNA, the CDR3 is TGCGCCAGCAGCCAATCTTTACAGGGACCGTACAATGAGCAGTTCTTC. Amino acid sequence: CASSQSLQGPYNEQFF.

With respect to this clone: The same CDR3 arises from other DNA sequences in this sample as well. The V call is TRBV2, the J call TRBJ2-1; D unresolved. The CDR3 has 14 amino acids. Trimming cost V 5 bases and J 0 bases, with 8 bases left between them. Germline values: CDR1 SNHLY, CDR2 FYNNEI. The CDR3 sequence: CASSPESSYNEQFF. DNA of the CDR3: TGTGCCAGCAGTCCGGAGAGCTCCTACAATGAGCAGTTCTTC.

This sequence joins TRBV11-2 and TRBJ2-7; no definite D call. Germline loops: CDR1 SGHAT, CDR2 FQNNGV. Trimming removed 2 bases from V and 2 bases from J, with 10 bases in between. The CDR3 is 14 residues long. The CDR3 is CASSLSTGTYEQYF. CDR3 in DNA: TGTGCCAGCAGCTTATCTACGGGCACCTACGAGCAGTACTTC.

The chain uses TRBV7-2 and TRBJ2-1; TRBD1 or TRBD2 may be the D gene (5 bases each). In germline, CDR1 is SGHTA, CDR2 FQGNSA. The germline V and J ends were trimmed by 5 bases and 0 bases, with 11 bases remaining between them. The CDR3 contains 15 residues. This CDR3 is CASSRRGDSYNEQFF. The CDR3 DNA follows: TGTGCCAGCAGCCGCCGAGGGGACTCCTACAATGAGCAGTTCTTC.

This chain links TRBV5-1 with TRBJ2-7; 9 nucleotides align to TRBD2. V lost 0 bases and J lost 2; bases outside the gene matches: 9. The CDR3 is made up of 17 amino acids. Germline V gene lookup returns CDR1 SGHRS and CDR2 YFSETQ. CDR3 sequence (DNA): TGCGCCAGCAGCTTGGTTGGCGGGGGGGCCCGAACCTACGAGCAGTACTTC. Its translation: CASSLVGGGARTYEQYF.

V gene TRBV11-2 combines with J gene TRBJ2-7; 9 bases align to TRBD1. The CDR3 is made up of 15 amino acids. From germline, CDR1 is SGHAT and CDR2 FQNNGV. The junction had 3 bases not matched to a gene; V was cut back by 2 bases and J by 1 base. DNA of the CDR3: TGTGCCAGCAGCTTACTGGGGACAGGGTCCTACGAGCAGTACTTC. Translation gives CASSLLGTGSYEQYF. Full variable domain (remainder filled in from reference TRBV11-2 and TRBJ2-7): EAGVAQSPRYKIIEKRQSVAFWCNPISGHATLYWYQQILGQGPKLLIQFQNNGVVDDSQLPKDRFSAERLKGVDSTLKIQPAKLEDSAVYLCASSLLGTGSYEQYFGPGTRLTVT.

The rearrangement uses TRBV28 and TRBJ1-5, with a weak D call TRBD1 (5 bases). The germline gives CDR1 MDHEN, CDR2 SYDVKM. The V end was cut by 5 bases, the J end by 2 bases, with 13 bases between. CDR3 length equals 15 residues. In DNA, the CDR3 is TGTGCCAGCAGTACCTCCAGGGTTGGCAATCAGCCCCAGCATTTT. It translates to CASSTSRVGNQPQHF.

A few counts support this clone. V and J are TRBV5-4 and TRBJ2-1; TRBD2 matches 7 bases. V gave up 0 bases and J gave up 7 bases; unmatched junction bases: 10. The CDR3 is made up of 16 amino acids. CDR1 and CDR2 from the germline V gene are SGHNT and YYREEE (reference sequence). The CDR3 nucleotides read TGTGCCAGCAGCTTGGGGGGAGGGAGCGGCGGTAATGAGCAGTTCTTC. Residues: CASSLGGGSGGNEQFF.

The chain has TRBV14 and TRBJ2-7; perhaps TRBD2 as D (6 bases). Germline loops: CDR1 SGHDN, CDR2 FVKESK. The CDR3 consists of 14 residues. Trimming took off 2 bases at V and 0 bases at J, with 8 bases between the two ends. In nucleotides, the CDR3 is TGTGCCAGCAGCCAACAGCGGGCCTCCTACGAGCAGTACTTC. It yields the protein CASSQQRASYEQYF.

This clone appeared a few times. V gene TRBV28 combines with J gene TRBJ1-5, with D possibly TRBD1 on 5 matching bases. This CDR3 region has 14 residues. V shed 2 bases and J shed 7 bases, with 12 bases lying between them. CDR1 MDHEN and CDR2 SYDVKM come from the germline V gene. The CDR3 nucleotides read TGTGCCAGCAGTTTAGCAGGGAAGAGGCAGCCCCAGCATTTT. As protein: CASSLAGKRQPQHF.

This clone was seen more than once but under ten times. The V gene is TRBV5-4, the J gene TRBJ2-7, with TRBD1 identical over 8 bases. The germline V gene encodes CDR1 SGHNT and CDR2 YYREEE (reference sequence). Germline trimming cut 3 bases from V and 9 bases from J; bases unmatched to any gene: 11. The length of the CDR3 is 14 residues. Written as DNA, the CDR3 is TGTGCCAGCAGCTGGACAGGGCGGGATGATGCGCAGTACTTC. The encoded protein is CASSWTGRDDAQYF.

This clone was detected only a few times. This chain connects TRBV6-1 to TRBJ1-1; unclear D gene. The ends were cut back, 11 bases at V and 4 bases at J, with 14 bases in the middle. Looked up from germline, CDR1 is MNHNS and CDR2 is SASEGT. The CDR3 is 12 residues long. The chain's CDR3 is CAGSLAGTEAFF. The CDR3, as DNA: TGTGCCGGCTCCTTGGCGGGCACTGAAGCTTTCTTT.

This sequence joins TRBV7-2 and TRBJ1-2; weak D call: TRBD1 (5 bases). CDR1 and CDR2 (germline): SGHTA, FQGNSA. The CDR3 spans 13 residues. Trimming took 5 bases from V and 6 from J, leaving 13 bases between them. Here the CDR3 reads CASSRPGGNGYTF. In DNA, the CDR3 is TGTGCCAGCAGCCGCCCCGGGGGGAATGGCTACACCTTC.

The V and J genes are TRBV28 and TRBJ2-5, with unresolved D. Trimming took off 3 bases at V and 9 bases at J, with 8 bases between the two ends. The CDR3 extends over 11 amino acids. Looked up from germline, CDR1 is MDHEN and CDR2 is SYDVKM. CDR3 in DNA: TGTGCCAGCAGTTTGACCCATCCCCAGTACTTC. Translated: CASSLTHPQYF.

The gene calls are TRBV6-4 and TRBJ2-3, with D unclear. CDR1 and CDR2 from the germline V gene are MRHNA and SNTAGT. The CDR3 is 13 amino acids. V gave up 6 bases and J gave up 0 bases, with 7 bases separating them. The CDR3 nucleotides are TGTGCCAGCAGGCGGAGCAGCACAGATACGCAGTATTTT. Translated: CASRRSSTDTQYF.

V gene TRBV7-2 combines with J gene TRBJ1-2; 9 positions agree with TRBD1. The CDR3 spans 14 residues. The junction had 7 bases not matched to a gene; V was cut back by 5 bases and J by 6 bases. Germline V gene sequence: CDR1 SGHTA, CDR2 FQGNSA. The CDR3 loop reads CASSTPGQGHGYTF. In DNA, the CDR3 is TGTGCCAGCAGCACACCGGGACAGGGACATGGCTACACCTTC.

This rearrangement joins TRBV12-5 to TRBJ1-1; 10 bases line up with TRBD1. The V and J ends lost 2 bases and 0 bases, in that order; junction bases with no gene match: 9. The CDR3 consists of 18 residues. Germline V gene lookup returns CDR1 LGHNT and CDR2 FRNRAP. The CDR3: CASGLITGTGDMNTEAFF. CDR3 nucleotide sequence: TGTGCTAGTGGTTTGATTACCGGGACAGGGGACATGAACACTGAAGCTTTCTTT.

This clone occurred once. The chain employs TRBV6-5 and TRBJ2-5, with TRBD2 identical over 7 bases. With 8 bases clipped from V and 2 bases from J, the junction kept 2 bases outside the gene matches. The CDR3 is made up of 12 amino acids. Germline-derived CDR1 and CDR2 are MNHEY and SVGAGI. The DNA for the CDR3 is TGTGCCAGCGGGCGGGGGCAAGAGACCCAGTACTTC. Residues: CASGRGQETQYF.

This clone was seen only a few times. This chain joins TRBV6-6 and TRBJ2-7, with 9 positions matching TRBD1. Germline assignment: CDR1 MNHNY and CDR2 SVGAGI (reference sequence). CDR3 size: 14 residues. V was clipped by 6 bases and J by 2 bases; unmatched bases: 5. The CDR3 nucleotides are TGTGCCAGCAGGGACGGGACAGGGACCTACGAGCAGTACTTC. This encodes CASRDGTGTYEQYF.

The J gene is TRBJ2-1, the V gene TRBV7-8, with TRBD2 matching over 12 bases. V shed 5 bases and J 0 bases; nucleotides not matched to a gene: 5. The CDR3 extends over 17 amino acids. Looked up from germline, CDR1 is SGHVS and CDR2 is FQNEAQ. Written as DNA, the CDR3 is TGTGCCAGCAGCCCGACTAGCGGGAGAGGCTCCTACAATGAGCAGTTCTTC. It encodes CASSPTSGRGSYNEQFF.

This chain joins TRBV7-6 and TRBJ2-6; D is uncertain. The CDR3 length is 14 residues. V dropped 5 bases and J dropped 0 bases, with 5 bases sitting between them. The germline CDR1 and CDR2 sequences are SGHVS and FNYEAQ. CDR3: CASSKPSGANVLTF. The CDR3 DNA sequence: TGTGCCAGCAGCAAGCCCTCTGGGGCCAACGTCCTGACTTTC.

The chain employs TRBV25-1 and TRBJ2-5, with D perhaps matching TRBD1 (5 bases). The CDR3 extends over 14 amino acids. V dropped 4 bases and J dropped 1 base, with 10 bases sitting between them. Germline assignment: CDR1 MGHDK and CDR2 SYGVNS. The CDR3 DNA follows: TGTGCCAGCAGTGCCCAGGGCATCCAAGAGACCCAGTACTTC. Translating gives CASSAQGIQETQYF.